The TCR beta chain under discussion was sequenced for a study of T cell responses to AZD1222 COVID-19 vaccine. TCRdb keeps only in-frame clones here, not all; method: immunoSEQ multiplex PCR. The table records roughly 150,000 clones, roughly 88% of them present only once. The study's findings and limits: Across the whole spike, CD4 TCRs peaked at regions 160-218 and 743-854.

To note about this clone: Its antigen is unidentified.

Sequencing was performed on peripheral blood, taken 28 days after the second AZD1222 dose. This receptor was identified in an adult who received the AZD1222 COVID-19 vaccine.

The CDR3 is CASRLPGQYNSPLHF. CDR3 DNA sequence: TGTGCCAGCCGATTGCCGGGACAATATAATTCACCCCTCCACTTT. The chain has TRBV6-5 and TRBJ1-6, with D tentatively TRBD1 (6 bases). In germline, CDR1 is MNHEY, CDR2 SVGAGI. Trimming shortened V by 8 bases and J by 4 bases, and 15 bases separated the two germline ends. The CDR3 extends over 15 amino acids.